The 9 T cell receptor beta chains reported below all come from one sample, sequenced in a study of regulatory T cells in long-lasting Graves disease. The time point was: newly diagnosed GD, antithyroid drugs for less than 3 months. Following extraction of RNA from PBMCs, that RNA was used to make the TCR library. Assembly of TCR beta libraries relied on iRepertoire HTBI primers together with Arm-PCR of CDR3 regions. Via MiXCR, TCRdb re-called the multiplex PCR reads, giving one row per CDR3 protein. The table includes approximately 270,000 distinct CDR3 sequences, around a sixth detected once. A further study also used this sample, focusing on T cells in Graves' hyperthyroidism and ophthalmopathy.

The sequencing used peripheral blood mononuclear cells (PBMCs), collected at new diagnosis, from a patient treated with antithyroid drugs. These receptors originate from a woman aged 25 to 39 with Graves disease.

This clonotype was counted ten times or more. J is TRBJ2-3 and V is TRBV24-1; perhaps TRBD2 as D (6 bases). V was shortened by 2 bases and J by 0 bases, with 8 bases between the two germline ends. The CDR3 contains 15 residues. Germline loops: CDR1 KGHDR, CDR2 SFDVKD. This CDR3 is CATSDSAGSTDTQYF. CDR3 DNA sequence: TGTGCCACCAGTGATTCCGCGGGGAGCACAGATACGCAGTATTTT.

The chain links TRBV19 to TRBJ2-1; D is perhaps TRBD1 (5 bases). Between the trimmed V and J ends, which lost 3 bases and 3 bases, there was a span of 15 bases. In germline, CDR1 is LNHDA, CDR2 SQIVND (reference sequence). This CDR3 is built from 16 residues. As DNA, the CDR3 is TGTGCCAGTAGTATGTTTACGGCAGGGCTCTACAATGAGCAGTTCTTC. It yields the protein CASSMFTAGLYNEQFF.

The CDR3: CASMSDTTNEKLFF. As DNA, the CDR3 is TGTGCCAGTATGTCCGATACAACTAATGAAAAACTGTTTTTT. The chain joins TRBV19 to TRBJ1-4; no definite D call. V shed 7 bases and J shed 0 bases, with 9 bases lying between them. Germline V gene sequence: CDR1 LNHDA, CDR2 SQIVND (reference sequence). The length of the CDR3 is 14 residues.

This clonotype was seen ten or more times. The chain has TRBV12-3 or TRBV12-4 and TRBJ2-3; TRBD1 matches at 9 bases. J gave up 4 bases and V 1 base, and 6 bases lay outside the gene matches. The CDR3 is made up of 16 amino acids. The CDR3, as DNA: TGTGCCAGCAGTTTAGGAAGGGACAGGGCCGCAGATACGCAGTATTTT. Residues: CASSLGRDRAADTQYF.

This clonotype has more than one count but fewer than ten. This chain links TRBV5-1 with TRBJ1-1; 7 positions agree with TRBD1. V dropped 0 bases and J dropped 1; count of bases not matched to a gene: 3. The CDR3 contains 15 residues. Germline V gene sequence: CDR1 SGHRS, CDR2 YFSETQ. The CDR3 DNA sequence: TGCGCCAGCAGCTTGGGGGGACAGTCGAACACTGAAGCTTTCTTT. It specifies CASSLGGQSNTEAFF. Supplemented by reference TRBV5-1 and TRBJ1-1, the full variable domain reads KAGVTQTPRYLIKTRGQQVTLSCSPISGHRSVSWYQQTPGQGLQFLFEYFSETQRNKGNFPGRFSGRQFSNSRSEMNVSTLELGDSALYLCASSLGGQSNTEAFFGQGTRLTVV.

This clonotype was observed at least ten times. The chain has TRBV7-9 and TRBJ1-2; D may be TRBD1 (5 bases). The CDR3 has 17 amino acids. V lost 1 base and J 4 bases, leaving 19 bases between the germline ends. The V gene's germline CDR1 is SEHNR and CDR2 FQNEAQ (reference sequence). The CDR3 DNA sequence: TGTGCCAGCAGCTTAGGCCCCGGGGGGGGAAGCGTCTATGGCTACACCTTC. It codes for CASSLGPGGGSVYGYTF.

In this sample, this clonotype turned up many times. This chain links TRBV12-3 or TRBV12-4 with TRBJ2-2, with no clear D. The CDR3 loop spans 13 amino acids. The V end lost 3 bases, the J end lost 5 bases, and 7 bases lay between the germline ends. Written as DNA, the CDR3 is TGTGCCAGCAGTTTCTGGGGTACCGGGGAGCTGTTTTTT. Protein sequence: CASSFWGTGELFF.

This clonotype appeared many times. V is TRBV5-1 and J is TRBJ1-4, with D maybe TRBD1 (6 bases). CDR1 and CDR2 (germline): SGHRS, YFSETQ. With 4 bases removed from V and 4 bases from J, the gap between germline ends came to 11 bases. CDR3 size: 14 residues. The CDR3 reads CASSRTGFNEKLFF. The CDR3 coding sequence is TGCGCCAGCAGCCGTACAGGGTTTAATGAAAAACTGTTTTTT.

The sample holds many counts of this clonotype. CDR3 sequence reads: CASSGTSGSTDTQYF. CDR3 sequence (DNA): TGTGCCAGCAGCGGCACATCAGGGAGCACAGATACGCAGTATTTT. The rearrangement joins TRBV9 to TRBJ2-3, with D perhaps matching TRBD1 (5 bases). The CDR3 loop spans 15 amino acids. V dropped 3 bases and J dropped 0 bases, with 11 bases sitting between them. Germline V CDR1 and CDR2: SGDLS, YYNGEE.